These 14 T cell receptor beta chains were all obtained from the same sample, sequenced in a study of OX40 agonist ivuxolimab in advanced cancers. This table comes from immunoSEQ multiplex PCR, and its TCRdb copy is limited to in-frame clones, with some not included. The table includes tens of thousands of clones, about nine tenths detected once. This material consisted of CD4+ or CD8+ T cells sorted from blood, taken in a trial of the OX40 agonist ivuxolimab. The receptors stem from an adult with an advanced solid tumor such as melanoma, head and neck, liver or kidney cancer.

The chain combines TRBV11-3 with TRBJ2-7, with D unresolved. The CDR3 extends over 14 amino acids. V lost 4 bases and J lost 0, with 10 bases in between. In germline, CDR1 is SGHNT, CDR2 YENEEA. DNA for the CDR3: TGTGCCAGCAGCTCCGACCCCAGCTCCTACGAGCAGTACTTC. Translation: CASSSDPSSYEQYF.

The chain joins TRBV9 to TRBJ2-2; a possible D gene is TRBD2 (6 bases). The CDR3 has 16 amino acids. V was pared by 0 bases and J by 3 bases, with 12 bases between. Germline CDR1 and CDR2: SGDLS and YYNGEE. CDR3 in amino acids: CASSVGGWDYTGELFF. The CDR3 bases are TGTGCCAGCAGCGTAGGTGGCTGGGACTACACCGGGGAGCTGTTTTTT.

The chain joins TRBV6-5 to TRBJ2-2, with a tentative D call TRBD1 (7 bases). Germline assignment: CDR1 MNHEY and CDR2 SVGAGI. The CDR3 runs 13 residues. V lost 9 bases, J lost 6 bases, and 14 bases lay in between. CDR3 loop: CASRGQGAGELFF. As DNA, the CDR3 is TGTGCCAGTCGGGGGCAGGGGGCCGGGGAGCTGTTTTTT.

The chain combines TRBV6-1 with TRBJ2-7; TRBD1 matches 7 bases. V shed 4 bases, J shed 3 bases, and the junction held 3 bases outside the gene matches. The CDR3 length is 13 residues. Germline V CDR1 and CDR2: MNHNS, SASEGT. The CDR3 region has the DNA TGTGCCAGCAGTGTGGACAGGAGCTACGAGCAGTACTTC. Translation gives CASSVDRSYEQYF.

This chain joins TRBV11-2 and TRBJ2-7, with TRBD1 matching 8 bases. Germline values: CDR1 SGHAT, CDR2 FQNNGV. Unmatched junction bases numbered 6, after V lost 4 bases and J lost 4 bases. CDR3 size: 14 residues. CDR3 sequence (DNA): TGTGCCAGCAGCTCAGGGACAGGTATTTACGAGCAGTACTTC. Translation gives CASSSGTGIYEQYF. The whole variable domain, remainder taken from reference TRBV11-2 and TRBJ2-7, is EAGVAQSPRYKIIEKRQSVAFWCNPISGHATLYWYQQILGQGPKLLIQFQNNGVVDDSQLPKDRFSAERLKGVDSTLKIQPAKLEDSAVYLCASSSGTGIYEQYFGPGTRLTVT.

The chain carries TRBV5-4 and TRBJ1-4, with D possibly being TRBD1 (6 bases). CDR1 SGHNT and CDR2 YYREEE come from the germline V gene (reference sequence). Trimming pared 4 bases from V and 8 bases from J, leaving 15 bases between. The CDR3 is 14 amino acids. The CDR3 nucleotides read TGTGCCAGCAGCGCGACAGGCCGAAGGGAAAAACTGTTTTTT. This sequence encodes CASSATGRREKLFF.

This clone has just a few counts. The chain uses TRBV28 and TRBJ1-6, with 9 bases lining up with TRBD1. The CDR3 has 17 amino acids. Losses at the gene ends were 6 bases for V and 7 bases for J; bases not matched to a gene: 13. Germline CDR1 and CDR2: MDHEN and SYDVKM. CDR3 amino acids: CASSTPRATGGNSPLHF. CDR3 sequence (DNA): TGTGCCAGCAGCACCCCCCGCGCGACAGGGGGAAATTCACCCCTCCACTTT.

This rearrangement joins TRBV7-6 to TRBJ2-7, with 10 bases lining up with TRBD1. V dropped 5 bases and J dropped 9; count of bases not matched to a gene: 13. From germline, CDR1 is SGHVS and CDR2 FNYEAQ. The CDR3 extends over 15 amino acids. The CDR3 sequence is CASSPNPSTGGVQYF. CDR3 bases: TGTGCCAGCAGCCCCAACCCCTCGACAGGGGGCGTGCAGTACTTC. The whole variable domain, remainder taken from reference TRBV7-6 and TRBJ2-7, is GAGVSQSPRYKVTKRGQDVALRCDPISGHVSLYWYRQALGQGPEFLTYFNYEAQQDKSGLPNDRFSAERPEGSISTLTIQRTEQRDSAMYRCASSPNPSTGGVQYFGPGTRLTVT.

The CDR3 region is CASSATGSGTQYF. The CDR3, as DNA: TGTGCCAGCAGCGCGACAGGGAGTGGGACCCAGTACTTC. V is TRBV6-5 and J is TRBJ2-5; 7 bases match TRBD1. V lost 6 bases and J lost 7; bases outside the gene matches: 8. Germline V gene lookup returns CDR1 MNHEY and CDR2 SVGAGI. The CDR3 covers 13 residues.

The chain has TRBV5-4 and TRBJ1-3; possibly TRBD1 for D (5 bases). The CDR3 has 14 amino acids. Looked up from germline, CDR1 is SGHNT and CDR2 is YYREEE (reference sequence). V was pared by 3 bases and J by 4 bases, with 11 bases between. CDR3 protein: CASSYGDWGNTIYF. The CDR3 DNA reads TGTGCCAGCAGCTACGGGGACTGGGGAAACACCATATATTTT.

Only one count was recorded for this clone. This chain uses TRBV10-3 with TRBJ2-1, with 15 bases lining up with TRBD2. The CDR3 has 17 amino acids. CDR1 is ENHRY, CDR2 SYGVKD, per germline. The V gene end was trimmed by 7 bases and the J gene end by 0 bases; junction bases not matched to a gene: 4. CDR3 sequence: CAIMGTSGRSSYNEQFF. The DNA of the CDR3 is TGTGCCATCATGGGGACTAGCGGGAGGAGCTCCTACAATGAGCAGTTCTTC.

This clone has just one count. The rearrangement joins TRBV9 to TRBJ1-3; a possible D gene is TRBD1 (6 bases). This CDR3 spans 16 amino acids. Germline values: CDR1 SGDLS, CDR2 YYNGEE. V was shortened by 6 bases and J by 4 bases, with 20 bases between the two germline ends. This chain's CDR3 is CASTSGPGAEGNTIYF. CDR3 nucleotide sequence: TGTGCCAGCACCTCCGGCCCGGGGGCAGAAGGAAACACCATATATTTT.

The chain employs TRBV7-3 and TRBJ2-1; 15 nucleotides line up with TRBD2. The length of the CDR3 is 21 residues. After removal of 5 bases from V and 0 bases from J, the junction contained 14 bases not matched to a gene. From germline, CDR1 is SGHTA and CDR2 FQGTGA. The CDR3 sequence: CASSLPRTSGRVGSSYNEQFF. The CDR3 nucleotides are TGTGCCAGCAGCCTCCCCCGGACTAGCGGGAGGGTAGGGAGCTCCTACAATGAGCAGTTCTTC. Full variable domain (rest looked up from reference TRBV7-3 and TRBJ2-1): GAGVSQTPSNKVTEKGKYVELRCDPISGHTALYWYRQSLGQGPEFLIYFQGTGAADDSGLPNDRFFAVRPEGSVSTLKIQRTERGDSAVYLCASSLPRTSGRVGSSYNEQFFGPGTRLTVL.

The chain has TRBV7-9 and TRBJ1-1; D is undetermined. Per germline, CDR1 SEHNR and CDR2 FQNEAQ (reference sequence). The CDR3 covers 14 residues. V was clipped by 1 base and J by 5 bases, with 11 bases between them. CDR3 in DNA: TGTGCCAGCAGCTTAGATGGGCGAGGAACTGAAGCTTTCTTT. Translated, it gives CASSLDGRGTEAFF.